Listed here are 24 T cell receptor beta chains from one sample, sequenced in a study of cytomegalovirus exposure and HLA in healthy donors. The PCR ran on 60 Vbeta and 13 Jbeta primers. The data were produced by immunoSEQ multiplex PCR, yet TCRdb's version contains in-frame clones alone and is incomplete. The sample contains about 40,000 clones, 45% to 65% of which appear only once. The sequencing input was PBMCs. These receptors all stem from a human donor in good health.

This clone was counted a few times. CDR3 sequence: CASSLDARLYGYTF. The CDR3 region has the DNA TGTGCCAGCAGCTTAGATGCCAGATTATATGGCTACACCTTC. The chain couples TRBV7-2 to TRBJ1-2, with D hard to call. The CDR3 is 14 residues long. Germline CDR1 SGHTA, CDR2 FQGNSA. Trimming left V 1 base short and J 5 bases short, with 11 bases between.

The chain uses TRBV13 and TRBJ1-2, with D unclear. From germline, CDR1 is PRHDT and CDR2 FYEKMQ (reference sequence). This CDR3 contains 12 residues. The V and J ends lost 5 bases and 8 bases respectively, with 12 bases between them. CDR3 loop: CASSRSEGGYTF. CDR3 in DNA: TGTGCCAGCAGCCGCTCAGAGGGCGGCTACACCTTC.

This chain joins TRBV4-3 and TRBJ2-3; 9 bases align to TRBD2. The trim removed 1 base at V and 6 bases at J, leaving 8 bases unmatched. This CDR3 region has 16 residues. In germline, CDR1 is LGHNA, CDR2 YSLEER. The CDR3 DNA is TGCGCCAGCAGCCAAGGTCGGGCGGGGGGGCCGGATACGCAGTATTTT. The encoded protein is CASSQGRAGGPDTQYF.

The V call is TRBV15, the J call TRBJ2-7; 7 bases line up with TRBD2. The V and J ends lost 4 bases and 1 base, in that order; junction bases with no gene match: 7. Per germline, CDR1 LNHNV and CDR2 YYDKDF (reference sequence). The CDR3 has 15 amino acids. CDR3 amino acids: CATSIGRDHSYEQYF. Written as DNA, the CDR3 is TGTGCCACCAGCATAGGGAGGGATCATTCCTACGAGCAGTACTTC.

The chain links TRBV28 to TRBJ1-6; D might be TRBD1 (6 bases). The V and J ends lost 5 bases and 6 bases respectively, with 8 bases between them. The CDR3 extends over 13 amino acids. Germline values: CDR1 MDHEN, CDR2 SYDVKM. This CDR3 reads CASSGQSNSPLHF. DNA for the CDR3: TGTGCCAGCAGTGGACAGAGTAATTCACCCCTCCACTTT.

The chain has TRBV2 and TRBJ1-2, with D possibly TRBD1 on 5 matching bases. This CDR3 spans 15 amino acids. V dropped 6 bases and J dropped 0 bases, with 14 bases sitting between them. The germline CDR1 and CDR2 sequences are SNHLY and FYNNEI. The CDR3 DNA sequence: TGTGCCAGCAGCGCAGGGAAGGGGTCTAACTATGGCTACACCTTC. It translates to CASSAGKGSNYGYTF.

The rearrangement joins TRBV10-3 to TRBJ2-7; TRBD2 is a possible D gene (6 bases). This CDR3 has 16 residues. Between the trimmed V and J ends, which lost 5 bases and 4 bases, there was a span of 21 bases. From germline, CDR1 is ENHRY and CDR2 SYGVKD. CDR3 coding DNA: TGTGCCATCAGTCCCGTCGGGGGACCCGTAACTTACGAGCAGTACTTC. Translated, it gives CAISPVGGPVTYEQYF.

This clone appeared a few times. The V call is TRBV11-2, the J call TRBJ1-1; D remains unclear. Trimming took off 1 base at V and 9 bases at J, with 9 bases between the two ends. CDR3 length equals 12 residues. Per germline, CDR1 SGHAT and CDR2 FQNNGV. CDR3 sequence reads: CASSLVQFQAFF. In DNA, the CDR3 is TGTGCCAGCAGCTTAGTTCAGTTCCAAGCTTTCTTT.

The chain uses TRBV7-2 and TRBJ2-7; 10 nucleotides align to TRBD2. The germline V gene has CDR1 SGHTA and CDR2 FQGNSA. V shed 5 bases, J shed 3 bases, and the junction held 10 bases outside the gene matches. The CDR3 loop spans 16 amino acids. This CDR3 reads CASSPTGTSVVYEQYF. CDR3 sequence (DNA): TGTGCCAGCAGCCCAACCGGGACTAGCGTAGTCTACGAGCAGTACTTC.

The chain joins TRBV9 to TRBJ2-3; 8 bases map to TRBD2. Germline loops: CDR1 SGDLS, CDR2 YYNGEE. This CDR3 has 17 residues. Trimming removed 1 base from V and 0 bases from J; junction bases left unmatched: 7. Written as DNA, the CDR3 is TGTGCCAGCAGCGTACGGGGGGGCTATTCTAGCACAGATACGCAGTATTTT. As protein: CASSVRGGYSSTDTQYF.

This clone was recorded only once. The chain carries TRBV2 and TRBJ2-7, with TRBD2 matching 8 bases. The CDR3 extends over 15 amino acids. The germline CDR1 and CDR2 sequences are SNHLY and FYNNEI. The trim removed 7 bases at V and 2 bases at J, leaving 10 bases unmatched. CDR3 coding DNA: TGTGCCAGCAATTTCCGGACTAGCCGTGCCTACGAGCAGTACTTC. Encoded protein: CASNFRTSRAYEQYF. Looking up the rest from reference TRBV2 and TRBJ2-7 gives the full variable domain: EPEVTQTPSHQVTQMGQEVILRCVPISNHLYFYWYRQILGQKVEFLVSFYNNEISEKSEIFDDQFSVERPDGSNFTLKIRSTKLEDSAMYFCASNFRTSRAYEQYFGPGTRLTVT.

The table lists this clone with a few counts. CDR3 protein: CASSLSEAGGTYEQYF. In nucleotides, the CDR3 is TGTGCCAGCAGTTTATCAGAGGCGGGGGGGACATACGAGCAGTACTTC. V and J are TRBV28 and TRBJ2-7; 9 positions match TRBD2. The CDR3 is 16 residues long. Germline loops: CDR1 MDHEN, CDR2 SYDVKM. The ends lost 1 base at V and 4 bases at J; junction bases unmatched: 8.

This clone was seen a handful of times. This sequence joins TRBV30 and TRBJ1-2; 7 nucleotides match TRBD1. CDR1 and CDR2 from the germline V gene are GTSNPN and SVGIG (reference sequence). The V gene end was trimmed by 3 bases and the J gene end by 4 bases; junction bases not matched to a gene: 5. CDR3 size: 13 residues. The CDR3 nucleotides are TGTGCCTGGAGACAGGGGACCGCCTATGGCTACACCTTC. Its translation: CAWRQGTAYGYTF.

The V and J genes are TRBV4-3 and TRBJ1-3; D is perhaps TRBD1 (5 bases). CDR3 size: 15 residues. Trimming left V 0 bases short and J 8 bases short, with 14 bases between. CDR1 and CDR2 from the germline V gene are LGHNA and YSLEER. CDR3 sequence (DNA): TGCGCCAGCAGCCAAGATCGGGAGGGGTGGTACACCATATATTTT. Translation gives CASSQDREGWYTIYF.

There are a few counts of this clone. V is TRBV9 and J is TRBJ2-1, with D perhaps TRBD2 (6 bases). V gave up 4 bases and J gave up 6 bases, with 26 bases separating them. Germline lookup yields CDR1 SGDLS and CDR2 YYNGEE. CDR3 length: 18 residues. Here the CDR3 DNA reads TGTGCCAGCAGCCCCCCGACCAGATTCGGGAGTCCCTCCAATGAGCAGTTCTTC. Protein sequence: CASSPPTRFGSPSNEQFF.

Remarks on this clone: Germline is not matched at one junction end, which may reflect a read error. Other DNA sequences from this sample encode an identical CDR3 as well. The chain uses TRBV2 and TRBJ1-6; D call uncertain. CDR3 size: 13 residues. CDR1 is SNHLY and CDR2 is FYNNEI in the germline V gene. CDR3 sequence: CASSEAVRSPLHF. As DNA, the CDR3 is TGCGCCAGCAGTGAAGCTGTCCGGTCACCCCTCCACTTT.

This rearrangement joins TRBV29-1 to TRBJ1-4; perhaps TRBD1 as D (6 bases). The CDR3 length is 14 residues. Germline lookup yields CDR1 SQVTM and CDR2 ANQGSEA. The germline V and J ends were trimmed by 4 bases and 8 bases, with 17 bases remaining between them. The CDR3, as DNA: TGCAGCGTTGTTGGTGGAACAGGGAACGAAAAACTGTTTTTT. Translating it yields CSVVGGTGNEKLFF.

The rearrangement links TRBV9 to TRBJ2-2; TRBD1 aligns across 8 bases. Germline CDR1 SGDLS, CDR2 YYNGEE. CDR3 size: 17 residues. V lost 2 bases to trimming and J lost 2 bases; unmatched junction nucleotides: 8. CDR3 region: CASSVGIGTGNTGELFF. The CDR3 region has the DNA TGTGCCAGCAGCGTCGGTATCGGGACAGGAAACACCGGGGAGCTGTTTTTT.

This clone was seen only once. J is TRBJ1-2 and V is TRBV27; 7 bases line up with TRBD1. J gave up 2 bases and V 0 bases, and 6 bases lay outside the gene matches. There are 16 residues in the CDR3. Germline loops: CDR1 MNHEY, CDR2 SMNVEV (reference sequence). The CDR3, as DNA: TGTGCCAGCAGTTTATCAGCCGGGACAGTCAACTATGGCTACACCTTC. Translated: CASSLSAGTVNYGYTF.

CDR3 nucleotide sequence: TGTGCCAGCAGCTATAATCTCGGGACCTACGAGCAGTACTTC. Encoded protein: CASSYNLGTYEQYF. The gene calls are TRBV7-2 and TRBJ2-7, with D perhaps TRBD2 (5 bases). Trimming took off 4 bases at V and 2 bases at J, with 12 bases between the two ends. Germline lookup yields CDR1 SGHTA and CDR2 FQGNSA. The CDR3 is made up of 14 amino acids.

Comments on this clone: The conserved closing phenylalanine or tryptophan is absent in this CDR3, likely reflecting a read error. This chain connects TRBV30 to TRBJ2-7; 9 bases are a match to TRBD2. The CDR3 is 13 amino acids. The junction had 2 bases not matched to a gene; V was cut back by 3 bases and J by 2 bases. Germline lookup yields CDR1 GTSNPN and CDR2 SVGIG (reference sequence). DNA of the CDR3: TGTGCCTGGAGGACTAGCGGAACCTACGAGCAGTACCTC. The encoded protein is CAWRTSGTYEQYL.

The chain joins TRBV9 to TRBJ2-3, with TRBD1 identical over 7 bases. The ends lost 3 bases at V and 3 bases at J; junction bases unmatched: 10. The V gene's germline CDR1 is SGDLS and CDR2 YYNGEE. The CDR3 loop spans 16 amino acids. This CDR3 is CASSARRGSKTDTQYF. In DNA, the CDR3 is TGTGCCAGCAGCGCCCGCAGGGGGTCGAAGACAGATACGCAGTATTTT.

The J gene is TRBJ2-3, the V gene TRBV5-4; D not certain. Trimming pared 3 bases from V and 0 bases from J, leaving 14 bases between. Germline lookup yields CDR1 SGHNT and CDR2 YYREEE (reference sequence). This CDR3 has 16 amino acids. The CDR3 reads CASSSGSSGSTDTQYF. CDR3 nucleotides: TGTGCCAGCAGCTCCGGGTCATCGGGTAGCACAGATACGCAGTATTTT. Based on the CDR3 plus reference TRBV5-4 and TRBJ2-3, the full variable domain is ETGVTQSPTHLIKTRGQQVTLRCSSQSGHNTVSWYQQALGQGPQFIFQYYREEENGRGNFPPRFSGLQFPNYSSELNVNALELDDSALYLCASSSGSSGSTDTQYFGPGTRLTVL.

The chain is built from TRBV4-3 and TRBJ2-5, with TRBD2 matching over 7 bases. This CDR3 contains 15 residues. Per germline, CDR1 LGHNA and CDR2 YSLEER. V dropped 1 base and J dropped 9; count of bases not matched to a gene: 11. The CDR3 reads CASSQGLAPGEAQYF. CDR3 nucleotides: TGCGCCAGCAGCCAAGGACTAGCCCCTGGGGAGGCCCAGTACTTC.